This entry is about one T cell receptor (beta chain). The sample is drawn from a study of cytomegalovirus exposure and HLA in healthy donors. The PCR had 60 Vbeta and 13 Jbeta primers. Sequencing used immunoSEQ multiplex PCR; TCRdb keeps in-frame clones, though not all of them. The top ten clones hold roughly 8.9% of a sample with tens of thousands of clones, about four fifths of them seen once. This CDR3 comprises 17 residues. Trimming removed 0 bases at V and 0 bases at J, with 15 bases between. Germline assignment: CDR1 SGHKS and CDR2 YYEKEE (reference sequence). The source is a woman in her 40s in good health and CMV-seropositive. What was sequenced was PBMCs. The chain joins TRBV5-5 to TRBJ1-1; D not certain. The DNA for the CDR3 is TGTGCCAGCAGCTTGGTTCCCCGGAGGCAACTGAACACTGAAGCTTTCTTT. Amino acid sequence: CASSLVPRRQLNTEAFF.